This TCR beta chain was profiled in a study of blood T cells in healthy people across ages (dated by TCRdb to between 2015 and 2017). The study in broad terms: In model experiments, template switching captured about one uniquely barcoded TCR beta cDNA molecule for every two T cells. The study analyzed two additional independent replicas of 1 million unique cDNA reads from the same blood draw for two donors, one aged 18 to 30 and one aged 80 or older. The donors were divided into four age groups: young (average about 15 years), middle-aged (roughly 40), aged (around 67) and long-lived (roughly 88). Age-related changes in TCR beta repertoire diversity were measured in the study by deep sequencing normalized with unique cDNA molecular identifiers. Donors of different ages were randomly distributed across sequencing lanes to avoid experimental bias. Study-wide conclusions, independent of this receptor: Compared with the aged group, the long-lived group had more naive CD4+ T cells, fewer expanded clones and increased TCR diversity, a pattern suggesting age selection. Because donor CMV infection status was unknown, age-related changes in expanded clonotypes were potentially confounded. Since profiling was done on bulk unsorted PBMCs, naive and antigen-experienced compartments could not be conclusively compared. Total diversity estimates from one million sequenced T cells were considered lower bounds and underestimates. There was a strong correlation between observed TCR beta diversity and the percentage of naive T cells measured by flow cytometry. Observed TCR beta diversity per million T cells fell roughly linearly with age, and a significant reduction was already apparent by age around 40.

On this clonotype: Its antigen is still unknown. No clone much larger than this one lies a single base away; base qualities are absent.

Taken from cysteine to phenylalanine, the CDR3 has 14 residues. Only the CDR3 region is kept as DNA, spanning 42 bases read in frame from base 1. Trimming removed 6 bases from V and 4 bases from J, leaving 12 bases between the germline ends. Library preparation employed 5' RACE. Reads for this sample came from an Illumina HiSeq 2500. A second PCR of about 6 to 12 cycles was performed with a sample-barcoded 5' primer and a J-beta primer mix. A template-switch 5' adaptor carrying 12 random nucleotides introduced a unique molecular identifier onto each TCR beta cDNA molecule. At least 2.5 million CDR3-containing paired-end reads were obtained from each sample. The Mint cDNA synthesis kit, primed by a TRBC-specific oligonucleotide, was used to synthesize first-strand cDNA from all RNA. Following uracil-DNA glycosylase treatment, a first 18-cycle PCR with universal primers M1SS and BC2_uni_R was performed on all cDNA. The study's processing was this. Normalization of each sample was performed by random selection of 1 million high-quality reads, each carrying a distinct molecular identifier. Reads sharing molecular identifiers were discarded rather than binned into consensus sequences. MiTCR, with a Q25 quality threshold and the strictest error-elimination algorithm, was used for CDR3 identification, clonotype clustering and error correction. A nonparametric unseen species model with Euler transformation was used to estimate lower-bound total TCR beta diversity. TCRdb applied fastp at Q25 and MiXCR to the public reads, then kept only in-frame beta chains. Every distinct CDR3 protein forms one entry, paired with its most common genes and DNA. For this entry, the V and J calls and clone size follow TCRdb and not the study's own pipeline. This sample has some 1 million distinct CDR3 sequences in its table, and 45% of those were observed once. About 19% of the sample comes from the top ten.

The donors were roughly 39 Caucasian individuals from Russia, aged 6 to 90 years, who were systemically healthy. Each donor gave about 10 milliliters of peripheral blood, drawn into EDTA-treated Vacutainer tubes. PBMCs were isolated by Ficoll-Paque density-gradient centrifugation, with at least 6 million obtained per sample. Trizol reagent was used to extract total RNA from PBMCs, with at least 5.5 micrograms per sample. For every donor, flow cytometry on a PBMC aliquot measured the percentage of naive CD45RAhigh/CD27high T cells. This TCR derives from a woman aged 55-70 years in good health. This receptor chain uses TRBV12-3 or TRBV12-4 and TRBJ1-4; the D region possibly corresponds to TRBD1 (5 bases align). The specimen sequenced was blood. The CDR3 protein: CASSLTAFNEKLFF. In nucleotides, the sequence is TGTGCCAGCAGCCTGACAGCCTTTAATGAAAAACTGTTTTTT.